A selection of T cell receptor beta chains follows, all from one sample in a study of cytomegalovirus exposure and HLA in healthy donors. Assay: immunoSEQ multiplex PCR; the TCRdb copy retains only in-frame clones and omits some. The table has some 250,000 clones, 90% seen once. The sequenced sample was PBMCs. These receptors were obtained from a woman between 18 and 29 years old in good health and CMV-seronegative. The CDR3 runs from the conserved cysteine through the conserved F or W. A D gene is named only where the DNA matches it firmly. Not every row has a clone size; where given, it reads once, few, many or a size class.

d_gene: -
abundance: -
j_gene: TRBJ1-1
v_gene: TRBV5-1
CDR3aa: CASSLSGLNTEAFF
CDR3nt: TGCGCCAGCAGCTTGTCAGGGCTGAACACTGAAGCTTTCTTT

d_gene: TRBD1
abundance: once
j_gene: TRBJ1-2
v_gene: TRBV9
CDR3aa: CASRTLQGSNYGYTF
CDR3nt: TGTGCCAGCAGGACCCTACAGGGGTCTAACTATGGCTACACCTTC

d_gene: -
abundance: -
j_gene: TRBJ1-1
v_gene: TRBV5-4
CDR3aa: CASAPRGGGEAFF
CDR3nt: TGTGCCAGCGCCCCTAGGGGAGGGGGTGAAGCTTTCTTT

d_gene: TRBD2
abundance: -
j_gene: TRBJ2-1
v_gene: TRBV4-2
CDR3aa: CASSQDTSGGYNEQFF
CDR3nt: TGTGCCAGCAGCCAAGATACTAGCGGGGGGTACAATGAGCAGTTCTTC

d_gene: -
abundance: -
j_gene: TRBJ1-2
v_gene: TRBV28
CDR3aa: CASSLYSFTNYGYTF
CDR3nt: TGTGCCAGCAGTTTGTACAGCTTCACTAACTATGGCTACACCTTC

d_gene: -
abundance: -
j_gene: TRBJ2-3
v_gene: TRBV30
CDR3aa: CAWTVPGLTDTQYF
CDR3nt: TGTGCCTGGACCGTCCCGGGACTTACAGATACGCAGTATTTT

d_gene: -
abundance: -
j_gene: TRBJ2-3
v_gene: TRBV6-5
CDR3aa: CASSEWGVRSDTQYF
CDR3nt: TGTGCCAGCAGCGAATGGGGGGTTCGATCAGATACGCAGTATTTT

d_gene: TRBD2
abundance: -
j_gene: TRBJ2-3
v_gene: TRBV7-6
CDR3aa: CASTQGTSGSTDTQYF
CDR3nt: TGTGCCAGCACGCAAGGGACTAGCGGTAGCACAGATACGCAGTATTTT

d_gene: -
abundance: -
j_gene: TRBJ1-4
v_gene: TRBV28
CDR3aa: CASTLQDVMEKLFF
CDR3nt: TGTGCCAGCACTTTACAGGATGTTATGGAAAAACTGTTTTTT

d_gene: TRBD1
abundance: -
j_gene: TRBJ1-6
v_gene: TRBV4-1
CDR3aa: CASSQDTGQGVIPLHF
CDR3nt: TGCGCCAGCAGCCAAGACACGGGACAGGGTGTGATCCCCCTCCACTTT

d_gene: TRBD1
abundance: -
j_gene: TRBJ1-1
v_gene: TRBV7-8
CDR3aa: CASSLVVSGGQLNTEAFF
CDR3nt: TGTGCCAGCAGCTTAGTTGTCTCCGGGGGACAGTTGAACACTGAAGCTTTCTTT

d_gene: -
abundance: once
j_gene: TRBJ1-6
v_gene: TRBV27
CDR3aa: CASSLTEDNNSPLHF
CDR3nt: TGTGCCAGCAGTTTAACTGAAGATAATAATTCACCCCTCCACTTT

d_gene: -
abundance: -
j_gene: TRBJ2-5
v_gene: TRBV4-3
CDR3aa: CASSQGSGGRQETQYF
CDR3nt: TGCGCCAGCAGCCAAGGGTCCGGGGGGCGGCAAGAGACCCAGTACTTC

d_gene: -
abundance: -
j_gene: TRBJ1-1
v_gene: TRBV2
CDR3aa: CASRRERRTEAFF
CDR3nt: TGTGCCAGCAGGAGGGAGCGTCGAACTGAAGCTTTCTTT

d_gene: -
abundance: -
j_gene: TRBJ1-1
v_gene: TRBV10-1
CDR3aa: CASSESSMNTEAFF
CDR3nt: TGCGCCAGCAGTGAGTCGAGCATGAACACTGAAGCTTTCTTT

d_gene: TRBD2
abundance: few
j_gene: TRBJ2-3
v_gene: TRBV7-9
CDR3aa: CASSRVAGLGDTQYF
CDR3nt: TGTGCCAGCAGCCGGGTAGCGGGGCTGGGAGATACGCAGTATTTT

d_gene: -
abundance: -
j_gene: TRBJ1-5
v_gene: TRBV19
CDR3aa: CASSKSLRAQPQHF
CDR3nt: TGTGCCAGTAGTAAGTCCCTAAGAGCTCAGCCCCAGCATTTT

d_gene: -
abundance: -
j_gene: TRBJ1-1
v_gene: TRBV6-5
CDR3aa: CASSYSEGRNEAFF
CDR3nt: TGTGCCAGCAGTTACTCGGAGGGTCGGAATGAAGCTTTCTTT

d_gene: TRBD2
abundance: -
j_gene: TRBJ2-7
v_gene: TRBV5-1
CDR3aa: CASSLGLAAGGPTYEQYF
CDR3nt: TGCGCCAGCAGCTTGGGACTAGCGGCCGGGGGCCCTACCTACGAGCAGTACTTC

d_gene: -
abundance: -
j_gene: TRBJ1-5
v_gene: TRBV5-5
CDR3aa: CASSRGGRGNQPQHF
CDR3nt: TGTGCCAGCAGCCGGGGGGGGCGAGGCAATCAGCCCCAGCATTTT

d_gene: -
abundance: few
j_gene: TRBJ1-5
v_gene: TRBV30
CDR3aa: CAWSSTASNQPQHF
CDR3nt: TGTGCCTGGAGTTCGACAGCTAGCAATCAGCCCCAGCATTTT

d_gene: -
abundance: -
j_gene: TRBJ2-5
v_gene: TRBV27
CDR3aa: CASSSPGEGLQETQYF
CDR3nt: TGTGCCAGCAGTTCACCCGGGGAAGGTCTCCAAGAGACCCAGTACTTC

d_gene: TRBD1
abundance: -
j_gene: TRBJ2-7
v_gene: TRBV5-6
CDR3aa: CASSVGQPSSYEQYF
CDR3nt: TGTGCCAGCAGCGTGGGACAGCCGAGCTCCTACGAGCAGTACTTC

d_gene: -
abundance: -
j_gene: TRBJ1-2
v_gene: TRBV28
CDR3aa: CASSSPSAYGYTF
CDR3nt: TGTGCCAGCAGTTCCCCGAGCGCCTATGGCTACACCTTC

d_gene: TRBD1
abundance: -
j_gene: TRBJ1-2
v_gene: TRBV7-8
CDR3aa: CASSSAGGLLYGYTF
CDR3nt: TGTGCCAGCAGCTCCGCAGGGGGCCTGCTCTATGGCTACACCTTC

d_gene: -
abundance: -
j_gene: TRBJ1-2
v_gene: TRBV6-5
CDR3aa: CASSSGSYGYTF
CDR3nt: TGTGCCAGCAGTTCAGGGTCCTATGGCTACACCTTC